Each of the 6 T cell receptor beta chains below was sequenced from the same sample in a study of OX40 agonist ivuxolimab in advanced cancers. Only in-frame clones appear in the TCRdb table, and some are missing; sequencing was by immunoSEQ multiplex PCR. The sample has tens of thousands of clones; roughly four fifths are singletons. The sample was CD4+ or CD8+ T cells sorted from blood, taken in a trial of the OX40 agonist ivuxolimab. All receptors derive from an adult with an advanced solid tumor such as melanoma, head and neck, liver or kidney cancer.

The chain uses TRBV12-5 and TRBJ1-1; unclear D gene. The CDR3 has 13 residues. The germline V gene has CDR1 LGHNT and CDR2 FRNRAP. Trimming removed 0 bases at V and 5 bases at J, with 7 bases between. The CDR3: CASGLVPGTEAFF. The DNA for the CDR3 is TGTGCTAGTGGTTTGGTCCCCGGGACTGAAGCTTTCTTT.

The CDR3, as DNA: TGTGCCAGCAGCAACGGCGGGGGGGCCTACAATGAGCAGTTCTTC. Amino acid sequence: CASSNGGGAYNEQFF. The chain uses TRBV11-3 and TRBJ2-1; 9 bases fit TRBD2. Looked up from germline, CDR1 is SGHNT and CDR2 is YENEEA. J gave up 2 bases and V 5 bases, and 4 bases lay outside the gene matches. This CDR3 has 15 amino acids.

This chain uses TRBV27 with TRBJ2-7, with TRBD2 as a possible D gene (5 bases). The CDR3 runs to 13 residues. Trimming pared 8 bases from V and 4 bases from J, leaving 15 bases between. Germline assignment: CDR1 MNHEY and CDR2 SMNVEV (reference sequence). The CDR3 loop is CASFPSGGYEQYF. The DNA of the CDR3 is TGTGCCAGCTTCCCTTCCGGCGGGTACGAGCAGTACTTC.

In its sample, this clone was seen once. The genes are TRBV6-5 and TRBJ1-2; D unclear. The CDR3 covers 12 residues. Germline CDR1 and CDR2: MNHEY and SVGAGI. Trimming took off 8 bases at V and 7 bases at J, with 14 bases between the two ends. The chain's CDR3 is CASGGEGLGYTF. The CDR3 coding sequence is TGTGCCAGCGGCGGGGAGGGTCTTGGCTACACCTTC.

This rearrangement joins TRBV5-5 to TRBJ1-2; D is uncertain. The V gene lost 0 bases and the J gene lost 8 bases, with 8 bases spanning the gap. The CDR3 length is 12 residues. CDR1 is SGHKS, CDR2 YYEKEE, per germline (reference sequence). In nucleotides, the CDR3 is TGTGCCAGCAGCTTGGGATCCTTCGGCTACACCTTC. Protein sequence: CASSLGSFGYTF.

The chain couples TRBV5-8 to TRBJ1-6; 7 positions match TRBD1. CDR1 and CDR2 from the germline V gene are SGHTS and YDEGEE. The CDR3 has 14 amino acids. With 4 bases clipped from V and 9 bases from J, the junction kept 7 bases outside the gene matches. The CDR3 loop is CASSPGQRGSPLHF. CDR3 sequence (DNA): TGTGCCAGCAGCCCGGGACAGCGGGGTTCACCCCTCCACTTT.